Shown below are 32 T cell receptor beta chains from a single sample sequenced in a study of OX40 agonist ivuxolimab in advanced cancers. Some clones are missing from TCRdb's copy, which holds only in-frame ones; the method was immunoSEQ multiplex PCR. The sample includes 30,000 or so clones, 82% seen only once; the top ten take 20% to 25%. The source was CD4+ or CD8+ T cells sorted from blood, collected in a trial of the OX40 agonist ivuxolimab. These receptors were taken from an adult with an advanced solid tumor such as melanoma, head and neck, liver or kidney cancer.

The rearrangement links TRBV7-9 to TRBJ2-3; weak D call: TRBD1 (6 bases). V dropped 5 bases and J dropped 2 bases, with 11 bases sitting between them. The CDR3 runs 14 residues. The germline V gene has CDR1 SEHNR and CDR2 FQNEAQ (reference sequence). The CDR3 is CASSLTGITDTQYF. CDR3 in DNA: TGTGCCAGCAGCCTAACAGGGATCACAGATACGCAGTATTTT. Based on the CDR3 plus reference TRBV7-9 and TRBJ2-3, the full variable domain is DTGVSQNPRHKITKRGQNVTFRCDPISEHNRLYWYRQTLGQGPEFLTYFQNEAQLEKSRLLSDRFSAERPKGSFSTLEIQRTEQGDSAMYLCASSLTGITDTQYFGPGTRLTVL.

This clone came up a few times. The CDR3 bases are TGTGCCAGCAGCTTAGGACAGAACCCCTACGAGCAGTACTTC. Translation: CASSLGQNPYEQYF. The gene calls are TRBV7-6 and TRBJ2-7; D possibly corresponds to TRBD1 (5 bases). The CDR3 length is 14 residues. The germline gives CDR1 SGHVS, CDR2 FNYEAQ. The germline V and J ends were trimmed by 1 base and 2 bases, with 9 bases remaining between them.

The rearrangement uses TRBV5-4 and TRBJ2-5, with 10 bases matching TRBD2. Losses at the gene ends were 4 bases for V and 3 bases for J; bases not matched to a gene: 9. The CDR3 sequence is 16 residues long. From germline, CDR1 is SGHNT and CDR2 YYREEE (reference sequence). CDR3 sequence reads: CASSPGLAGVEETQYF. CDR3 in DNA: TGTGCCAGCAGCCCCGGTCTAGCGGGAGTGGAAGAGACCCAGTACTTC.

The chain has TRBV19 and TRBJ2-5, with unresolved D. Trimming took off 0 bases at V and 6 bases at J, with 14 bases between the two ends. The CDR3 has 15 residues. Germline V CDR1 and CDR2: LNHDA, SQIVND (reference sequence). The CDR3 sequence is CASSIDPGPRKTQYF. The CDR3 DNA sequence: TGTGCCAGTAGTATAGATCCCGGTCCCCGTAAGACCCAGTACTTC.

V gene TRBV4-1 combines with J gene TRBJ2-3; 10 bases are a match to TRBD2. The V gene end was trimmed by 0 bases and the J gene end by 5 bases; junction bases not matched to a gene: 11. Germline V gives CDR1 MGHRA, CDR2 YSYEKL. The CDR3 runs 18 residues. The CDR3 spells CASSQDGLAGVGGDTQYF. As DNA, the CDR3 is TGCGCCAGCAGCCAAGACGGGCTAGCGGGAGTTGGCGGAGATACGCAGTATTTT.

The CDR3 loop reads CASSFPHDTQYF. CDR3 in DNA: TGTGCCAGCAGTTTCCCCCACGATACGCAGTATTTT. The chain has TRBV27 and TRBJ2-3; D gene unclear. The CDR3 is 12 residues long. The V gene lost 3 bases and the J gene lost 6 bases, with 7 bases spanning the gap. Per germline, CDR1 MNHEY and CDR2 SMNVEV (reference sequence).

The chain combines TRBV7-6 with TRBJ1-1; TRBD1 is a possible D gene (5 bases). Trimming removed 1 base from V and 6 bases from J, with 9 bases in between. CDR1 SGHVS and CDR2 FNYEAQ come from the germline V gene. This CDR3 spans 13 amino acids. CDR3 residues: CASSLGGGPEAFF. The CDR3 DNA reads TGTGCCAGCAGCTTAGGGGGGGGACCTGAAGCTTTCTTT. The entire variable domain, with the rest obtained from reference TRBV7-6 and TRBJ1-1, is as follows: GAGVSQSPRYKVTKRGQDVALRCDPISGHVSLYWYRQALGQGPEFLTYFNYEAQQDKSGLPNDRFSAERPEGSISTLTIQRTEQRDSAMYRCASSLGGGPEAFFGQGTRLTVV.

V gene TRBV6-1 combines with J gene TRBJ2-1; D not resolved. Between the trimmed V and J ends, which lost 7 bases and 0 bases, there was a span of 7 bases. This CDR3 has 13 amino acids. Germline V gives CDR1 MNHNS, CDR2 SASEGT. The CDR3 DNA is TGTGCCAGCAACACATTCTCCTACAATGAGCAGTTCTTC. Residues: CASNTFSYNEQFF.

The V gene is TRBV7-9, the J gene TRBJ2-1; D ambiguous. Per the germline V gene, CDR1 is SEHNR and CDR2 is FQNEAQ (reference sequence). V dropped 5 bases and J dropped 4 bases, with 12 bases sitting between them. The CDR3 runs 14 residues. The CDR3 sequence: CASSHTIGYNEQFF. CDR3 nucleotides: TGTGCCAGCAGCCACACCATCGGTTACAATGAGCAGTTCTTC.

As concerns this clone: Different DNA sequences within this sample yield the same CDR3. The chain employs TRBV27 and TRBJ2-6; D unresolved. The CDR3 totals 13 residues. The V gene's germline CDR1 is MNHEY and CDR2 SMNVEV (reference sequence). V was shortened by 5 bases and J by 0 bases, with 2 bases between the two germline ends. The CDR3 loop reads CASSLSGANVLTF. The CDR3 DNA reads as TGTGCCAGCAGTCTCTCTGGGGCCAACGTCCTGACTTTC.

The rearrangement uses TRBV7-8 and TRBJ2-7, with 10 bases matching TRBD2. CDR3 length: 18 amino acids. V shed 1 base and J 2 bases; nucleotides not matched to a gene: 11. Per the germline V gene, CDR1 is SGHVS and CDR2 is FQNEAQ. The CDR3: CASSLVVLAGAITYEQYF. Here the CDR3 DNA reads TGTGCCAGCAGCTTAGTCGTCCTAGCGGGAGCCATAACCTACGAGCAGTACTTC.

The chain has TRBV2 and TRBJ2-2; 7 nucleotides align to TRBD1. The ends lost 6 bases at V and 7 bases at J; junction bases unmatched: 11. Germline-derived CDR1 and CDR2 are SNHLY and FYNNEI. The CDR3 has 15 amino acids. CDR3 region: CASRPQRGPGGELFF. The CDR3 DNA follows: TGTGCCAGCAGGCCCCAAAGGGGGCCGGGCGGGGAGCTGTTTTTT.

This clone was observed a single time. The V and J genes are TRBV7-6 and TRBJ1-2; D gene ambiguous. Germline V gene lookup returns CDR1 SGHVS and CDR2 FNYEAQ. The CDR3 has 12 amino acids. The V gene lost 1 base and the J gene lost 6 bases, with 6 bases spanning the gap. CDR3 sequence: CASSLGSDGYTF. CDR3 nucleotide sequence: TGTGCCAGCAGCTTAGGTTCGGATGGCTACACCTTC. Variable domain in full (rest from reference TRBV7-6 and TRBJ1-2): GAGVSQSPRYKVTKRGQDVALRCDPISGHVSLYWYRQALGQGPEFLTYFNYEAQQDKSGLPNDRFSAERPEGSISTLTIQRTEQRDSAMYRCASSLGSDGYTFGSGTRLTVV.

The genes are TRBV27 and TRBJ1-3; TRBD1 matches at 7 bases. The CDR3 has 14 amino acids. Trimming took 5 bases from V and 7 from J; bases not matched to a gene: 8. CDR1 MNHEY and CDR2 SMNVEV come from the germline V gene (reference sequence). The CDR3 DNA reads TGTGCCAGCAGTCCCGGGACACAGGGGAACACCATATATTTT. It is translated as CASSPGTQGNTIYF.

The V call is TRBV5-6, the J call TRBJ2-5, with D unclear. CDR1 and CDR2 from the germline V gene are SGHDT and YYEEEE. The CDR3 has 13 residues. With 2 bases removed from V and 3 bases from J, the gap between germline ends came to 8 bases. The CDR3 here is CASSFRNEETQYF. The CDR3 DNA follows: TGTGCCAGCAGCTTCCGTAATGAAGAGACCCAGTACTTC.

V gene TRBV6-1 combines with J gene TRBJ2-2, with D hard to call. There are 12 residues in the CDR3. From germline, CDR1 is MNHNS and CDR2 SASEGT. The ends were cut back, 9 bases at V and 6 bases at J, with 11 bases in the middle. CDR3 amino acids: CASSVWSGELFF. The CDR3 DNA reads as TGTGCCAGTTCGGTGTGGTCCGGGGAGCTGTTTTTT.

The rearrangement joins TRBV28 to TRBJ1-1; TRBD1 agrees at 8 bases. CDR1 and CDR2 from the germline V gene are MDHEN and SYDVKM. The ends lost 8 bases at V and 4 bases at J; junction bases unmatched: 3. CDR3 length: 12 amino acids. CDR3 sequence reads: CASPTGGTEAFF. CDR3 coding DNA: TGTGCCAGCCCTACAGGGGGCACTGAAGCTTTCTTT.

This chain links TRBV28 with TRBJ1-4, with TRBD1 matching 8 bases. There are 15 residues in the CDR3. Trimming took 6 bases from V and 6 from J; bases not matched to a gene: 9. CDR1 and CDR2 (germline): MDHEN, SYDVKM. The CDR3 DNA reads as TGTGCCAGCAGACCTACCGACAGGGGCCATGAAAAACTGTTTTTT. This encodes CASRPTDRGHEKLFF.

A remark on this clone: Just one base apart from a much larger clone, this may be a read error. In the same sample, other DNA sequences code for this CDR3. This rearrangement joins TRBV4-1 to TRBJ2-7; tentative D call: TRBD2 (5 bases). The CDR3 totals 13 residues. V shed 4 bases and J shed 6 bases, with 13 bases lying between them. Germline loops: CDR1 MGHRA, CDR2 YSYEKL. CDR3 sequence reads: CASSPEGVGEQYF. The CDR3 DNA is TGCGCCAGCAGCCCTGAGGGAGTCGGCGAGCAGTACTTC.

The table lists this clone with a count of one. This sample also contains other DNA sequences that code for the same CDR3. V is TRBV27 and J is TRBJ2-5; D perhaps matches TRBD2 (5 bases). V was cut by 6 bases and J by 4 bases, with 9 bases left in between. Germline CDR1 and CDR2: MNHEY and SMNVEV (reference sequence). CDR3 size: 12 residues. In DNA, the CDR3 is TGTGCCAGCAGCCCCGAGGGAGAGACCCAGTACTTC. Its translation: CASSPEGETQYF.

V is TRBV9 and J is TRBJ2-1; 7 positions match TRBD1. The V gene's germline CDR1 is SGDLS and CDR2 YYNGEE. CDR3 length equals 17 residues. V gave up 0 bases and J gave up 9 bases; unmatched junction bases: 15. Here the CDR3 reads CASSVGFGTALYGEQFF. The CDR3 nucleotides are TGTGCCAGCAGCGTAGGTTTCGGGACAGCCCTTTACGGTGAGCAGTTCTTC.

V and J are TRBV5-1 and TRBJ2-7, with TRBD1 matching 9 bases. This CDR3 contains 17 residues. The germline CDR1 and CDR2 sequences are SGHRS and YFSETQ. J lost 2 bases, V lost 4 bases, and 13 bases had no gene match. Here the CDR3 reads CASSPVPGQGPTYEQYF. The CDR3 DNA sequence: TGCGCCAGCAGCCCCGTCCCGGGACAGGGACCCACCTACGAGCAGTACTTC.

The CDR3 bases are TGTGCCAGCAGTCTTATCTTCGCCGGGGAGCTGTTTTTT. It encodes CASSLIFAGELFF. The gene calls are TRBV27 and TRBJ2-2; no definite D call. CDR1 is MNHEY, CDR2 SMNVEV, per germline (reference sequence). Trimming stripped 5 bases from V and 6 bases from J, with 10 bases between. This CDR3 region has 13 residues.

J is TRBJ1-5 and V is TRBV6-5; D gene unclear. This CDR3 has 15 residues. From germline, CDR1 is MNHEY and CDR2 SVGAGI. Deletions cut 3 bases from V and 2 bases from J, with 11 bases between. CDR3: CASSYSVEGNQPQHF. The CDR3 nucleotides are TGTGCCAGCAGTTATTCGGTAGAGGGCAATCAGCCCCAGCATTTT.

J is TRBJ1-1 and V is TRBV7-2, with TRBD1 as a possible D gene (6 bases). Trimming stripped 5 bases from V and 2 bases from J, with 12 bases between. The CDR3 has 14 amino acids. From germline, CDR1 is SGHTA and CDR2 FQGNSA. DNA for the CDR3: TGTGCCAGCAGCCCCGGGGGGGCAAACACTGAAGCTTTCTTT. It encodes CASSPGGANTEAFF.

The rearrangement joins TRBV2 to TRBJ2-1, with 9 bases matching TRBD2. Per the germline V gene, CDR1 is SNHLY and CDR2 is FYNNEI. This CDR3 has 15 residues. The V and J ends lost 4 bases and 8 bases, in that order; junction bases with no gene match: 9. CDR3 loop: CASSVGGRGAYEQFF. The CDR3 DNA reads TGTGCCAGCAGTGTTGGCGGGAGGGGTGCGTATGAGCAGTTCTTC.

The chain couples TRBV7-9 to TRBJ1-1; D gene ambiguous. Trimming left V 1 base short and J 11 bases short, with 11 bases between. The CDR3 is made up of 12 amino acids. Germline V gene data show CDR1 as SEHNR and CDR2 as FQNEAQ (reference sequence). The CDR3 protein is CASSLGSSLAFF. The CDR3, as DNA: TGTGCCAGCAGCTTAGGTTCCTCCTTGGCTTTCTTT.

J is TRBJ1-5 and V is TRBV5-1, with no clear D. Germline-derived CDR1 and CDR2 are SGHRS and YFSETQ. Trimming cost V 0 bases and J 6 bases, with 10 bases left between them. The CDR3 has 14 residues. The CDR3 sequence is CASSLDFHGQPQHF. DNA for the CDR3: TGCGCCAGCAGCTTGGATTTTCACGGTCAGCCCCAGCATTTT.

DNA for the CDR3: TGTGCCAGTAGTATAGGGCAGAACACTGAAGCTTTCTTT. Protein: CASSIGQNTEAFF. This rearrangement joins TRBV19 to TRBJ1-1; D is undetermined. The V end was cut by 1 base, the J end by 1 base, with 4 bases between. The CDR3 loop spans 13 amino acids. Germline V gene data show CDR1 as LNHDA and CDR2 as SQIVND (reference sequence).

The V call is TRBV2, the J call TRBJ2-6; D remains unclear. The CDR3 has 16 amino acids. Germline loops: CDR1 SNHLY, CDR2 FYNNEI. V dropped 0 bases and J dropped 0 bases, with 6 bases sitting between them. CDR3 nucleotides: TGTGCCAGCAGTGAAGCGCTCGGCTCTGGGGCCAACGTCCTGACTTTC. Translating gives CASSEALGSGANVLTF.

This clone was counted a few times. CDR3 residues: CASSFMANTDTQYF. The CDR3 region has the DNA TGTGCCAGCAGCTTCATGGCTAACACAGATACGCAGTATTTT. The rearrangement links TRBV7-8 to TRBJ2-3; D remains ambiguous. Germline CDR1 is SGHVS and CDR2 is FQNEAQ. Deletions cut 3 bases from V and 2 bases from J, with 9 bases between. The CDR3 spans 14 residues.

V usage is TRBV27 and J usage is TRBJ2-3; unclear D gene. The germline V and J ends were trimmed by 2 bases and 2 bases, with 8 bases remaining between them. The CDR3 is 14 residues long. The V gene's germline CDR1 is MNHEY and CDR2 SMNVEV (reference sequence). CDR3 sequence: CASSLIPDTDTQYF. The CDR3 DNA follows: TGTGCCAGCAGTTTAATTCCTGACACAGATACGCAGTATTTT.